A single sample gave rise to the 14 T cell receptor beta chains below, sequenced in a study of T cell responses to AZD1222 COVID-19 vaccine (dated by TCRdb to the early 2020s). Libraries came from the immunoSEQ multiplex PCR assay. TCRdb stores this immuneACCESS table with in-frame sequences only. Part of the clones is absent; in the studies checked, under half of the shortfall reflects unresolved V genes, and no reason is known for the rest. The sample has about 130,000 clones on record, around 92% of them singletons. The ten largest clones capture approximately 2% of the sample. Explained via the paper, the time point label denotes: baseline before first vaccination. This sample comprised peripheral blood, obtained on day 0 of AZD1222 vaccination. Receptors originate from an adult in good health.

The chain links TRBV7-9 to TRBJ2-7, with 8 positions matching TRBD2. The CDR3 contains 14 residues. From germline, CDR1 is SEHNR and CDR2 FQNEAQ (reference sequence). V shed 7 bases, J shed 1 base, and the junction held 6 bases outside the gene matches. In DNA form, the CDR3 reads TGTGCCAGCACCCACGGGGGGGAATCCTACGAGCAGTACTTC. Translated: CASTHGGESYEQYF.

The chain links TRBV27 to TRBJ2-7; D ambiguous. Germline V gene sequence: CDR1 MNHEY, CDR2 SMNVEV (reference sequence). V lost 2 bases, J lost 2 bases, and 10 bases lay in between. The CDR3 runs to 14 residues. The CDR3 is CASSLREPTYEQYF. CDR3 DNA: TGTGCCAGCAGTTTAAGAGAACCAACCTACGAGCAGTACTTC.

The gene calls are TRBV5-5 and TRBJ1-4, with 9 bases identical to TRBD1. Germline V gene sequence: CDR1 SGHKS, CDR2 YYEKEE (reference sequence). This CDR3 is 15 amino acids long. J gave up 6 bases and V 0 bases, and 3 bases lay outside the gene matches. The CDR3 DNA sequence: TGTGCCAGCAGCTTGGTCGGACAGGGGTATGAAAAACTGTTTTTT. It codes for CASSLVGQGYEKLFF. The full variable domain, rest sourced from reference TRBV5-5 and TRBJ1-4, is DAGVTQSPTHLIKTRGQQVTLRCSPISGHKSVSWYQQVLGQGPQFIFQYYEKEERGRGNFPDRFSARQFPNYSSELNVNALLLGDSALYLCASSLVGQGYEKLFFGSGTQLSVL.

The V call is TRBV3-1 (or the pseudogene TRBV3-2), the J call TRBJ1-2, with a weak D call TRBD1 (5 bases). CDR3 length: 12 amino acids. Deletions cut 1 base from V and 8 bases from J, with 8 bases between. The V gene's germline CDR1 is LGHDT and CDR2 YNNKEL (reference sequence). CDR3 loop: CASSQGGAGYTF. CDR3 DNA: TGTGCCAGCAGCCAAGGGGGCGCGGGCTACACCTTC.

The chain uses TRBV7-2 and TRBJ1-5; perhaps TRBD1 as D (6 bases). Germline CDR1 SGHTA, CDR2 FQGNSA. The V end lost 4 bases, the J end lost 9 bases, and 16 bases lay between the germline ends. This CDR3 has 14 residues. CDR3 DNA: TGTGCCAGCAGCTCCACAGGGCCCTCGGGGCCCCAGCATTTT. Amino acid sequence: CASSSTGPSGPQHF.

This chain joins TRBV4-2 and TRBJ2-2; TRBD1 might be the D (6 bases). This CDR3 spans 17 amino acids. Deletions cut 0 bases from V and 0 bases from J, with 11 bases between. Germline V gene data show CDR1 as LGHNA and CDR2 as YNFKEQ. The CDR3 reads CASSQDKTGSNTGELFF. The CDR3 coding sequence is TGTGCCAGCAGCCAAGATAAAACAGGGTCGAACACCGGGGAGCTGTTTTTT.

The rearrangement uses TRBV4-3 and TRBJ1-2, with D tentatively TRBD1 (5 bases). The germline CDR1 and CDR2 sequences are LGHNA and YSLEER. V lost 4 bases and J lost 3, with 15 bases in between. The CDR3 loop spans 15 amino acids. The CDR3 spells CASSRTRDSYYGYTF. For the CDR3, the DNA is TGCGCCAGCAGCCGCACCCGGGACTCTTACTATGGCTACACCTTC.

The chain employs TRBV21-1 and TRBJ2-7; no check of the table's D call, TRBD2, against the DNA was made. TRBV21-1 is given as a pseudogene. There are 14 residues in the CDR3. CDR3 nucleotide sequence: TGTGCCAGCAAATATTACGGGGGGCGCGGCGAGCAGTACTTC. This encodes CASKYYGGRGEQYF.

This chain joins TRBV2 and TRBJ2-5, with unresolved D. This CDR3 comprises 14 residues. Germline CDR1 and CDR2: SNHLY and FYNNEI. V lost 7 bases to trimming and J lost 0 bases, with 12 bases between them. Here the CDR3 DNA reads TGTGCCAGCAACGTACGGCAGTACCAAGAGACCCAGTACTTC. Translation: CASNVRQYQETQYF.

This chain uses TRBV6-2 or TRBV6-3 with TRBJ2-5, with unresolved D. This CDR3 is built from 13 residues. The ends were cut back, 6 bases at V and 7 bases at J, with 15 bases in the middle. CDR1 and CDR2 from the germline V gene are MNHEY and SVGEGT. The CDR3 bases are TGTGCCAGCAGCCTGTATTCCCGAGGGACCCAGTACTTC. Translated, it gives CASSLYSRGTQYF.

V is TRBV19 and J is TRBJ2-7; possibly TRBD1 for D (5 bases). From germline, CDR1 is LNHDA and CDR2 SQIVND (reference sequence). The V end was cut by 5 bases, the J end by 2 bases, with 10 bases between. The CDR3 loop spans 13 amino acids. Here the CDR3 reads CASSQGRTYEQYF. The CDR3 coding sequence is TGTGCCAGTAGTCAGGGCAGGACCTACGAGCAGTACTTC.

The chain recombines TRBV18 with TRBJ1-4; D not certain. Germline loops: CDR1 KGHSH, CDR2 LQKENI. Trimming left V 6 bases short and J 0 bases short, with 8 bases between. CDR3 length: 14 amino acids. The CDR3 DNA is TGTGCCAGCTCTCGAACCACAACTAATGAAAAACTGTTTTTT. Its protein product is CASSRTTTNEKLFF. Based on the CDR3 plus reference TRBV18 and TRBJ1-4, the full variable domain is NAGVMQNPRHLVRRRGQEARLRCSPMKGHSHVYWYRQLPEEGLKFMVYLQKENIIDESGMPKERFSAEFPKEGPSILRIQQVVRGDSAAYFCASSRTTTNEKLFFGSGTQLSVL.

The CDR3 loop reads CASSLFRVVRLPGGYTF. As DNA, the CDR3 is TGTGCCAGCAGTTTATTCCGGGTGGTGCGACTCCCCGGTGGCTACACCTTC. V usage is TRBV28 and J usage is TRBJ1-2; no definite D call. Trimming removed 1 base at V and 7 bases at J, with 22 bases between. Germline V gene lookup returns CDR1 MDHEN and CDR2 SYDVKM. The CDR3 is 17 amino acids.

This chain connects TRBV19 to TRBJ1-5, with 8 bases lining up with TRBD1. Per the germline V gene, CDR1 is LNHDA and CDR2 is SQIVND (reference sequence). After removal of 8 bases from V and 6 bases from J, the junction contained 12 bases not matched to a gene. This CDR3 has 15 residues. As DNA, the CDR3 is TGTGCCAGTTCTCAGGGGGCCCGCAATAGTCAGCCCCAGCATTTT. Translating gives CASSQGARNSQPQHF. Full variable domain (remainder filled in from reference TRBV19 and TRBJ1-5): DGGITQSPKYLFRKEGQNVTLSCEQNLNHDAMYWYRQDPGQGLRLIYYSQIVNDFQKGDIAEGYSVSREKKESFPLTVTSAQKNPTAFYLCASSQGARNSQPQHFGDGTRLSIL.